This T cell receptor beta chain was documented in a study of blood T cells in healthy people across ages. PBMCs, at least 6 million per sample, were isolated. This CDR3 is built from 18 residues. Germline V gives CDR1 ENHRY, CDR2 SYGVKD. V shed 3 bases and J 2 bases; nucleotides not matched to a gene: 9. Using a J-beta primer mix together with a sample-barcoded 5' primer, a second PCR was run for about 6 to 11 cycles. TCRdb re-called the 5' RACE reads with MiXCR, one entry per CDR3 protein. The sample holds over 1.5 million distinct CDR3 sequences, 40% to 55% seen once. Material for sequencing was blood. The chain uses TRBV10-3 and TRBJ2-5, with 13 bases identical to TRBD2. The sequence came from a woman aged 40 to 50 in good health. The CDR3 bases are TGTGCCATCAGTGACCCGACCGGGACTAGCGGGGAGCAAGAGACCCAGTACTTC. It encodes CAISDPTGTSGEQETQYF.